Following are 20 T cell receptor beta chains from one sample sequenced in a study of CD8+CD57+ T cells in acquired aplastic anemia. Genomic DNA, serving as template, underwent TCR beta VDJ and CDR3 profiling. TCRdb used MiXCR to reprocess the reads, holding one entry per CDR3 protein. This table holds roughly 98,000 distinct CDR3 sequences, approximately 73% found once. An expansion of CD8+CD57+ cells by flow cytometry had been shown in patients chosen for sequencing. The sample consisted of sorted CD4+, CD8+, or CD8+CD57+ T cells (not recorded which) from PBMCs. The receptors originated from a human donor with aplastic anemia.

The J gene is TRBJ1-1, the V gene TRBV6-5, with D maybe TRBD1 (5 bases). The length of the CDR3 is 16 residues. With 5 bases removed from V and 4 bases from J, the gap between germline ends came to 20 bases. Looked up from germline, CDR1 is MNHEY and CDR2 is SVGAGI. This CDR3 reads CASSTRGGAGGTEAFF. CDR3 nucleotide sequence: TGTGCCAGCAGTACCCGAGGAGGGGCTGGGGGCACTGAAGCTTTCTTT.

The V call is TRBV9, the J call TRBJ1-1; unclear D gene. The V end was cut by 0 bases, the J end by 5 bases, with 14 bases between. CDR3 length: 15 residues. Per the germline V gene, CDR1 is SGDLS and CDR2 is YYNGEE. In nucleotides, the CDR3 is TGTGCCAGCAGCGTAGCAGGTACTAAAGGAACTGAAGCTTTCTTT. It yields the protein CASSVAGTKGTEAFF.

The chain uses TRBV12-3 or TRBV12-4 and TRBJ2-1, with TRBD1 matching 11 bases. Losses at the gene ends were 7 bases for V and 9 bases for J; bases not matched to a gene: 5. The CDR3 runs to 13 residues. The chain's CDR3 is CASMGQGVGEQFF. In DNA form, the CDR3 reads TGTGCCAGCATGGGACAGGGGGTTGGTGAGCAGTTCTTC.

The V call is TRBV9, the J call TRBJ2-3; no reliable D call. CDR1 and CDR2 from the germline V gene are SGDLS and YYNGEE. The V and J ends lost 4 bases and 4 bases respectively, with 10 bases between them. The length of the CDR3 is 13 residues. This CDR3 reads CASSPRSSDTQYF. DNA for the CDR3: TGTGCCAGCAGCCCCCGATCCTCAGATACGCAGTATTTT. Looking up the rest from reference TRBV9 and TRBJ2-3 gives the full variable domain: DSGVTQTPKHLITATGQRVTLRCSPRSGDLSVYWYQQSLDQGLQFLIQYYNGEERAKGNILERFSAQQFPDLHSELNLSSLELGDSALYFCASSPRSSDTQYFGPGTRLTVL.

This sequence joins TRBV7-8 and TRBJ2-1; D might be TRBD2 (5 bases). V was shortened by 0 bases and J by 9 bases, with 9 bases between the two germline ends. CDR1 and CDR2 from the germline V gene are SGHVS and FQNEAQ. The CDR3 length is 13 residues. CDR3 sequence reads: CASSLALGGEQFF. The CDR3 DNA sequence: TGTGCCAGCAGCTTAGCGTTAGGAGGTGAGCAGTTCTTC.

This clonotype was found a few times. The rearrangement links TRBV10-3 to TRBJ2-1; 9 bases agree with TRBD2. Looked up from germline, CDR1 is ENHRY and CDR2 is SYGVKD. This CDR3 spans 16 amino acids. J gave up 1 base and V 10 bases, and 11 bases lay outside the gene matches. In DNA, the CDR3 is TGTGCCAACTCAGGGGATAGCGGGAGTTCCTACAATGAGCAGTTCTTC. This sequence encodes CANSGDSGSSYNEQFF.

V is TRBV9 and J is TRBJ2-2; no reliable D call. Germline V lookup: CDR1 SGDLS, CDR2 YYNGEE. This CDR3 is built from 11 residues. Trimming cost V 7 bases and J 6 bases, with 7 bases left between them. Written as DNA, the CDR3 is TGTGCCAGCGAACGGTCCGGGGAGCTGTTTTTT. It is translated as CASERSGELFF. Full variable domain (missing parts from reference TRBV9 and TRBJ2-2): DSGVTQTPKHLITATGQRVTLRCSPRSGDLSVYWYQQSLDQGLQFLIQYYNGEERAKGNILERFSAQQFPDLHSELNLSSLELGDSALYFCASERSGELFFGEGSRLTVL.

This sequence joins TRBV2 and TRBJ2-7; D is uncertain. V lost 7 bases to trimming and J lost 3 bases, with 13 bases between them. This CDR3 is 13 amino acids long. Per the germline V gene, CDR1 is SNHLY and CDR2 is FYNNEI. The chain's CDR3 is CASNPPTGYEQYF. Written as DNA, the CDR3 is TGTGCCAGCAACCCCCCGACGGGCTACGAGCAGTACTTC.

V gene TRBV20-1 combines with J gene TRBJ2-7; 15 bases agree with TRBD2. The DNA end is more similar to TRBJ2-1, so the J call may be wrong. The V gene's germline CDR1 is DFQATT and CDR2 SNEGSKA (reference sequence). The CDR3 is 16 residues long. The CDR3 DNA reads TGCAGTGCTATAGAGCGGACTAGCGGGAGGGCCCACGAGCAGTTCTTC. Translated, it gives CSAIERTSGRAHEQFF.

Only one count was recorded for this clonotype. This chain connects TRBV19 to TRBJ1-5, with a weak D call TRBD1 (6 bases). CDR1 LNHDA and CDR2 SQIVND come from the germline V gene (reference sequence). Trimming left V 1 base short and J 3 bases short, with 13 bases between. CDR3 size: 16 residues. The CDR3 bases are TGTGCCAGTAGTATAGTCGGAGGGGGATTCAATCAGCCCCAGCATTTT. This encodes CASSIVGGGFNQPQHF. Full variable domain (remainder filled in from reference TRBV19 and TRBJ1-5): DGGITQSPKYLFRKEGQNVTLSCEQNLNHDAMYWYRQDPGQGLRLIYYSQIVNDFQKGDIAEGYSVSREKKESFPLTVTSAQKNPTAFYLCASSIVGGGFNQPQHFGDGTRLSIL.

The table lists this clonotype with many counts. The chain recombines TRBV9 with TRBJ2-5; 9 bases match TRBD2. V lost 1 base and J lost 5; bases outside the gene matches: 6. This CDR3 has 15 amino acids. CDR1 and CDR2 (germline): SGDLS, YYNGEE. For the CDR3, the DNA is TGTGCCAGCAGCGTAAGAAGCGGGGGGAGTGAGACCCAGTACTTC. It codes for CASSVRSGGSETQYF.

This clonotype was detected only a few times. The chain links TRBV15 to TRBJ2-5, with a weak D call TRBD1 (6 bases). Germline lookup yields CDR1 LNHNV and CDR2 YYDKDF (reference sequence). Trimming stripped 5 bases from V and 5 bases from J, with 15 bases between. The CDR3 runs to 14 residues. The CDR3 coding sequence is TGTGCCACCAGCTTACAACAGGGCCCCGAGACCCAGTACTTC. Protein sequence: CATSLQQGPETQYF. Complete variable domain (other parts from reference TRBV15 and TRBJ2-5): DAMVIQNPRYQVTQFGKPVTLSCSQTLNHNVMYWYQQKSSQAPKLLFHYYDKDFNNEADTPDNFQSRRPNTSFCFLDIRSPGLGDTAMYLCATSLQQGPETQYFGPGTRLLVL.

CDR3 loop: CASSEEGSRQFF. CDR3 sequence (DNA): TGCGCCAGCAGTGAGGAGGGTAGCCGGCAGTTCTTC. The chain combines TRBV10-2 with TRBJ2-1; perhaps TRBD2 as D (5 bases). The CDR3 loop spans 12 amino acids. Deletions cut 2 bases from V and 12 bases from J, with 11 bases between. CDR1 is WSHSY, CDR2 SAAADI, per germline.

The rearrangement uses TRBV10-2 and TRBJ2-1; 9 nucleotides align to TRBD2. The CDR3 contains 14 residues. The germline CDR1 and CDR2 sequences are WSHSY and SAAADI. Unmatched junction bases numbered 7, after V lost 8 bases and J lost 5 bases. CDR3 residues: CASVASGANNEQFF. Written as DNA, the CDR3 is TGCGCCAGCGTGGCTAGCGGGGCGAACAATGAGCAGTTCTTC.

The chain couples TRBV29-1 to TRBJ1-4, with D hard to call. Germline CDR1 and CDR2: SQVTM and ANQGSEA. The CDR3 is 11 residues long. V lost 4 bases to trimming and J lost 8 bases, with 8 bases between them. CDR3 in amino acids: CSVALGEKLFF. CDR3 nucleotide sequence: TGCAGCGTTGCATTGGGAGAAAAACTGTTTTTT.

This clonotype was picked up a small number of times. J is TRBJ2-3 and V is TRBV15; 9 positions match TRBD1. The junction had 10 bases not matched to a gene; V was cut back by 7 bases and J by 2 bases. Germline V gene lookup returns CDR1 LNHNV and CDR2 YYDKDF (reference sequence). The CDR3 is made up of 16 amino acids. The CDR3 loop reads CATIDRGNLHTDTQYF. CDR3 nucleotides: TGTGCCACCATCGACAGGGGGAACCTTCACACAGATACGCAGTATTTT.

This clonotype was seen a few times. V is TRBV29-1 and J is TRBJ2-7; TRBD1 aligns across 7 bases. This CDR3 is 11 amino acids long. Germline CDR1 SQVTM, CDR2 ANQGSEA. Losses at the gene ends were 6 bases for V and 3 bases for J; bases not matched to a gene: 2. The CDR3 spells CSVGQNYEQYF. Here the CDR3 DNA reads TGCAGCGTGGGACAGAACTACGAGCAGTACTTC.

The chain joins TRBV20-1 to TRBJ2-4; D ambiguous. CDR1 is DFQATT and CDR2 is SNEGSKA in the germline V gene (reference sequence). Trimming removed 2 bases at V and 6 bases at J, with 20 bases between. This CDR3 contains 16 residues. This CDR3 reads CSARSRVVLSGNIQYF. The CDR3 nucleotides are TGCAGTGCTAGATCGCGCGTAGTTCTGTCGGGAAACATTCAGTACTTC.

The chain recombines TRBV7-9 with TRBJ2-5, with TRBD2 matching over 7 bases. The germline V gene encodes CDR1 SEHNR and CDR2 FQNEAQ (reference sequence). V shed 4 bases and J 11 bases; nucleotides not matched to a gene: 7. The CDR3 has 12 amino acids. CDR3 bases: TGTGCCAGCAGCTCTACCTGGGAGGGGCAGTACTTC. Encoded protein: CASSSTWEGQYF.

The rearrangement links TRBV10-3 to TRBJ2-3; TRBD2 agrees at 12 bases. The V gene's germline CDR1 is ENHRY and CDR2 SYGVKD. With V trimmed by 2 bases and J by 2 bases, 5 bases remained unmatched. This CDR3 comprises 17 residues. The CDR3: CAISEPTSGGNTDTQYF. DNA of the CDR3: TGTGCCATCAGTGAGCCGACTAGCGGGGGAAACACAGATACGCAGTATTTT.